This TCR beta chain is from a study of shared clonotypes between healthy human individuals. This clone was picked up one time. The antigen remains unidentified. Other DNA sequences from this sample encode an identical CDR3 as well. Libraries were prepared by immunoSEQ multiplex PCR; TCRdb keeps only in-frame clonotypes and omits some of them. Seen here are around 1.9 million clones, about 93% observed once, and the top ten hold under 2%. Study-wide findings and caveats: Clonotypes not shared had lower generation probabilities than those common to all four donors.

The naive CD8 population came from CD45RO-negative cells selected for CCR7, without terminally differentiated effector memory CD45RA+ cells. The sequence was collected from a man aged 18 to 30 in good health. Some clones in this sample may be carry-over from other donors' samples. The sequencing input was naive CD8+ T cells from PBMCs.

The CDR3 loop reads CASSFPAGGTYEQYF. For the CDR3, the DNA is TGTGCCAGCAGTTTTCCTGCGGGGGGGACCTACGAGCAGTACTTC. V gene TRBV28 combines with J gene TRBJ2-7; 9 bases agree with TRBD2. This CDR3 has 15 residues. CDR1 and CDR2 from the germline V gene are MDHEN and SYDVKM. The ends lost 3 bases at V and 2 bases at J; junction bases unmatched: 5.